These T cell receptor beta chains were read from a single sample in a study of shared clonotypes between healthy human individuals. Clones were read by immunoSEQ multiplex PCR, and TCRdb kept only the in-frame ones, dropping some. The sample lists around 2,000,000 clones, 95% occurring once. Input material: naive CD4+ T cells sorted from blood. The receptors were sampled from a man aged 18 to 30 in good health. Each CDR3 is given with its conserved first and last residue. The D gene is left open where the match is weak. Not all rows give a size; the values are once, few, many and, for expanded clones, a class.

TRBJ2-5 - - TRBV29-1 CSVEMGGETQYF TGCAGCGTTGAAATGGGTGGAGAGACCCAGTACTTC
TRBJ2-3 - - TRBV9 CASSIRSTGSTDTQYF TGTGCCAGCAGCATCCGATCGACAGGTAGCACAGATACGCAGTATTTT
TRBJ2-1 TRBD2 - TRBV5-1 CASSLPRLATAYNEQFF TGCGCCAGCAGCCTGCCCCGACTAGCCACGGCCTACAATGAGCAGTTCTTC
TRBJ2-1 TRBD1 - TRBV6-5 CASSRQGGTYNEQFF TGTGCCAGCAGCCGACAGGGGGGAACCTACAATGAGCAGTTCTTC
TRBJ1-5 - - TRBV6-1 CASSEEGGLKNQPQHF TGTGCCAGCAGTGAAGAGGGGGGCCTAAAGAATCAGCCCCAGCATTTT
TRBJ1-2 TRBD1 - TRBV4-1 CASSQVPQGVYGYTF TGCGCCAGCAGCCAAGTCCCCCAGGGGGTCTATGGCTACACCTTC
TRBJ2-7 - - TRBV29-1 CSVEAGLHSYEQYF TGCAGCGTTGAAGCGGGGCTCCACTCCTACGAGCAGTACTTC
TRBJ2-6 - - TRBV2 CASSVLTPTGGANVLTF TGTGCCAGCAGTGTTTTAACACCTACGGGAGGGGCCAACGTCCTGACTTTC
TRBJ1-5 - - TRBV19 CASSMNSNQPQHF TGTGCCAGTAGTATGAATAGCAATCAGCCCCAGCATTTT
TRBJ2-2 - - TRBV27 CASTQSWHTGELFF TGTGCCAGCACCCAAAGCTGGCACACCGGGGAGCTGTTTTTT
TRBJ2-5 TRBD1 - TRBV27 CASSSLGQGEETQYF TGTGCCAGCAGTTCATTGGGACAGGGTGAAGAGACCCAGTACTTC
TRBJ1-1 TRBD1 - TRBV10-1 CASQGVEAFF TGCGCCAGCCAGGGGGTTGAAGCTTTCTTT
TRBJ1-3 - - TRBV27 CASSSRLRSGNTIYF TGTGCCAGCAGTTCTCGACTACGATCTGGAAACACCATATATTTT
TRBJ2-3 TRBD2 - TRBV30 CAWNRAGGTDTQYF TGTGCCTGGAACCGAGCGGGGGGCACAGATACGCAGTATTTT
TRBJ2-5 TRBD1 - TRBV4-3 CASSQGQGAAETQYF TGCGCCAGCAGCCAAGGACAGGGGGCGGCGGAGACCCAGTACTTC
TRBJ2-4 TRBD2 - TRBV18 CASSPLAGAAKNIQYF TGTGCCAGCTCACCACTAGCGGGGGCAGCCAAAAACATTCAGTACTTC
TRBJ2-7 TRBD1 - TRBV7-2 CASSLRTGDIEQYF TGTGCCAGCAGCCTAAGGACAGGGGACATCGAGCAGTACTTC
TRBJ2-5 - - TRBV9 CASSAAHLGNWQETQYF TGTGCCAGCAGCGCAGCTCATTTGGGGAATTGGCAAGAGACCCAGTACTTC
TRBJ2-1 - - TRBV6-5 CASGRGADNEQFF TGTGCCAGTGGGAGGGGGGCAGACAATGAGCAGTTCTTC
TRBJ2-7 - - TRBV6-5 CASSFLGEQYF TGTGCCAGCAGTTTCCTGGGCGAGCAGTACTTC
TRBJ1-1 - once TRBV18 CASSPGQGNTEAFF TGTGCCAGCTCACCGGGCCAGGGGAACACTGAAGCTTTCTTT
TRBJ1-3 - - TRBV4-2 CASSQEDKIYGPVGNTIYF TGTGCCAGCAGCCAAGAGGATAAGATTTACGGGCCCGTCGGAAACACCATATATTTT
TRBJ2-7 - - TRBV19 CARWLAGATF TGTGCCAGGTGGCTGGCGGGGGCTACCTTC
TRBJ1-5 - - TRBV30 CAWSLGGSNQPQHF TGTGCCTGGAGTCTTGGCGGGTCCAATCAGCCCCAGCATTTT
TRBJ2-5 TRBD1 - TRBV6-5 CASSRGTERRETQYF TGTGCCAGCAGCCGAGGGACAGAAAGACGGGAGACCCAGTACTTC
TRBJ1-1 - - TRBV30 CAWSVGGGDTEAFF TGTGCCTGGAGTGTAGGCGGCGGAGACACTGAAGCTTTCTTT
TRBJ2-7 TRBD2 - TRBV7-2 CASSLGGRSYEQYF TGTGCCAGCAGCTTAGGCGGGAGGTCCTACGAGCAGTACTTC
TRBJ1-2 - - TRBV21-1 CASSVHYGYTF TGTGCCAGCAGCGTTCACTATGGCTACACCTTC
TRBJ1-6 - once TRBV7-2 CASSLAGAPGASPLHF TGTGCCAGCAGCTTAGCGGGCGCCCCTGGAGCTTCACCCCTCCACTTT
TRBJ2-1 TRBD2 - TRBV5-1 CASSLGTSGSDEQFF TGCGCCAGCAGCTTGGGGACTAGCGGGAGTGATGAGCAGTTCTTC
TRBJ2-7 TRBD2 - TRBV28 CASSLGAVAGTPGYEQYF TGTGCCAGCAGTTTAGGGGCGGTAGCGGGGACCCCGGGCTACGAGCAGTACTTC
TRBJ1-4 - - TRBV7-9 CASSPPRLVGEKLFF TGTGCCAGCAGCCCACCTAGGCTAGTGGGTGAAAAACTGTTTTTT
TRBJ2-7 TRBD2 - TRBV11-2 CASSFTSGFTYEQYF TGTGCCAGCAGCTTTACTAGCGGGTTTACCTACGAGCAGTACTTC
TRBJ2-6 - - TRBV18 CASSQGASGANVLTF TGTGCCAGCTCACAAGGGGCGTCTGGGGCCAACGTCCTGACTTTC
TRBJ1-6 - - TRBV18 CASSPVISSSYNSPLHF TGTGCCAGCTCACCCGTTATCTCTAGCTCCTATAATTCACCCCTCCACTTT
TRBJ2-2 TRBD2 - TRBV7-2 CASSWISGRNTGELFF TGTGCCAGCAGCTGGATTAGCGGGAGGAACACCGGGGAGCTGTTTTTT
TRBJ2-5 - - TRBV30 CAWSVFQETQYF TGTGCCTGGAGTGTATTCCAAGAGACCCAGTACTTC
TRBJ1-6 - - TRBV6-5 CASSYSRVYNSPLHF TGTGCCAGCAGTTACTCCAGGGTCTATAATTCACCCCTCCACTTT
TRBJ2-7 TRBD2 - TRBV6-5 CASRSTSGGGYEQYF TGTGCCAGCAGGTCTACTAGCGGGGGAGGCTACGAGCAGTACTTC
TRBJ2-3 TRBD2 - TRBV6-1 CASSGSGTSGRYVDTQYF TGTGCCAGCAGTGGCTCCGGGACTAGCGGGAGATACGTAGATACGCAGTATTTT
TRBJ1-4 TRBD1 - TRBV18 CASAGGFNEKLFF TGTGCCAGCGCAGGGGGATTTAATGAAAAACTGTTTTTT
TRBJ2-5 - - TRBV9 CASSVGGGQETQYF TGTGCCAGCAGCGTAGGAGGAGGTCAAGAGACCCAGTACTTC
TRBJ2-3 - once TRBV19 CASSIGGASDTQYF TGTGCCAGTAGTATCGGGGGCGCCTCAGATACGCAGTATTTT
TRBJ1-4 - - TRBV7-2 CASSFDRPATNEKLFF TGTGCCAGCAGCTTCGACAGACCCGCAACTAATGAAAAACTGTTTTTT
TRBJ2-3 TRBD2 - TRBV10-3 CAVRTSGKSDTQYF TGTGCCGTTCGGACTAGCGGGAAGTCAGATACGCAGTATTTT
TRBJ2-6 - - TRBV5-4 CASSLIQGSGANVLTF TGTGCCAGCAGCCTTATACAGGGTTCCGGGGCCAACGTCCTGACTTTC
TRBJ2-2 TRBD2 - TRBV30 CAWRRLATGELFF TGTGCCTGGAGGAGACTAGCAACCGGGGAGCTGTTTTTT